This TCR beta chain was obtained from a study of technical replicates of blood from a few donors. In germline, CDR1 is ENHRY, CDR2 SYGVKD. V was cut by 10 bases and J by 1 base, with 13 bases left in between. CDR3 length: 13 residues. This clone was counted a single time. Sequencing used immunoSEQ multiplex PCR; TCRdb keeps in-frame clones, though not all of them. This sample carries fewer than 9,500 clones, around 91% of them seen once, and the ten largest clones take less than 9.5%. The sequenced material came from PBMCs. This TCR derives from a human donor in good health. The J gene is TRBJ1-2, the V gene TRBV10-3; D is uncertain. This CDR3 is CATREGRNYGYTF. The CDR3 nucleotides read TGTGCCACCCGGGAGGGCCGTAACTATGGCTACACCTTC.